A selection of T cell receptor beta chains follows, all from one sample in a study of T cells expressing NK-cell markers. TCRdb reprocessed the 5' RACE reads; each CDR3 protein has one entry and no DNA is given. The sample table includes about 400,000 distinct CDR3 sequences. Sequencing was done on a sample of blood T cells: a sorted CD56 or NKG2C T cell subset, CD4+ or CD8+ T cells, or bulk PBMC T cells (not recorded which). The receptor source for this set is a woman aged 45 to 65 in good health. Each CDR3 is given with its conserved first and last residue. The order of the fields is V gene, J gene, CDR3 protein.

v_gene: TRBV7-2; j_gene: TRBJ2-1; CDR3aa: CASRLAGNNEQFF
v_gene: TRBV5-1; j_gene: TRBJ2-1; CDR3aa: CASSLGALWQEQFF
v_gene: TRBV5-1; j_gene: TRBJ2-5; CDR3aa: CASSQSDLQETQYF
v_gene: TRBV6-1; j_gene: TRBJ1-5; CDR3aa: CAGQLGNQPQHF
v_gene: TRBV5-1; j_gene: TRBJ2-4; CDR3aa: CASSSGQGRDIQYF
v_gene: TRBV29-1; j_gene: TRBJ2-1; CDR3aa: CSVAGGLAGGILGEQFF
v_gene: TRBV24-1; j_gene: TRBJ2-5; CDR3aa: CATSELGTGLETQYF
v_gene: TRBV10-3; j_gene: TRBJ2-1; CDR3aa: CAISESRINPYNEQFF
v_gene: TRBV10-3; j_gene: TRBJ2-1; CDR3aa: CAIRLHRVQFF
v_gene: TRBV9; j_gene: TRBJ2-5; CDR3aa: CASSEGRWWETQYF
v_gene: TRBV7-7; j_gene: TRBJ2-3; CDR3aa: CASSLDYQDTQYF
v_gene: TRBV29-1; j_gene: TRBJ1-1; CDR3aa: CSVSGGGIPTAFF
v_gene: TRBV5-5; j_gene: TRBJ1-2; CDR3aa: CASSLGADYGYTF
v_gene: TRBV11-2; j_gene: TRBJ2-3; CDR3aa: CASSLVAADTQYF
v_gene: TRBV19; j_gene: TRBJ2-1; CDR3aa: CASSIQVGAYNEQFF
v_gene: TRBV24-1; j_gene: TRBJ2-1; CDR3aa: CATSDLGTGASYNEQFF
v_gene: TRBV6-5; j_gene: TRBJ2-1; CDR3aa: CASSSLASNEQFF
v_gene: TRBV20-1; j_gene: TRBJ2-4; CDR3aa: CSARDLVGTLAKNIQYF
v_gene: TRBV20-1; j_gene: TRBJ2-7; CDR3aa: CSAREKLGLAGHEQYF
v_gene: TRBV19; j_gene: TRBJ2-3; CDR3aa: CASSAYSGVGTDTQYF
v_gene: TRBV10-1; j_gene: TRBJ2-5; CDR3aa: CASSETTRAGETQYF
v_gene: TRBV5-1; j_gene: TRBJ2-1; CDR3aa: CASSLRRMAGPNYNEQFF
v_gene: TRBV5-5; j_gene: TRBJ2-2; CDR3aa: CASSRRSGQGANTGELFF
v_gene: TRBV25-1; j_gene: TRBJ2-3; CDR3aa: CASSEGAGPTDTQYF
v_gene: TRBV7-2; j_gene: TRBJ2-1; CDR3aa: CASSLGATRRAEQFF
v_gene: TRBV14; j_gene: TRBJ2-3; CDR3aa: CASSQESGLYTDTQYF
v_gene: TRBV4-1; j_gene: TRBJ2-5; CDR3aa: CASSPRDLVETQYF
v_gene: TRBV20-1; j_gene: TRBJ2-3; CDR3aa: CSARAERTDTQYF
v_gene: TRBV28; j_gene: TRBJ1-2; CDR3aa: CASSFRQIGYGYTF
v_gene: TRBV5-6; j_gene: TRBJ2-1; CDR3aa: CASSIGLVVDEQFF
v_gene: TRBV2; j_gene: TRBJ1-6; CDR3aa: CASRDFRGNSPLHF
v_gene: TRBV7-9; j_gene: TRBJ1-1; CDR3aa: CASRPGRDTEAFF
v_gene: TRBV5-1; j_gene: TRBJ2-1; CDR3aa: CASSLVEAGSGEQFF
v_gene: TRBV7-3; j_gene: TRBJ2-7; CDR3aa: CASSLIGSGTEQYF
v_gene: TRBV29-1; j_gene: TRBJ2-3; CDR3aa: CSGGDGPDTQYF
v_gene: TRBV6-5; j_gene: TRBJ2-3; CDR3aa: CASSLGTALGPDTQYF
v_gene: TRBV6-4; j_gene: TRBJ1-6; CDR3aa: CASSEYRAYNSPLHF
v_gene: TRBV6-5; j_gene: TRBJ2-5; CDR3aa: CASRGGSSETQYF
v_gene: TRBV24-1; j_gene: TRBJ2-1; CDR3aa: CATSDHPPSEQFF
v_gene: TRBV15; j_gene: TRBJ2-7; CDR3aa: CATSRVQGAIGEQYF
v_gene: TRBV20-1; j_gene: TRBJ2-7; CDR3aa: CSARDTAGVPYEQYF
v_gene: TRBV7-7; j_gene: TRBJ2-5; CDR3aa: CASSLARGPVETQYF
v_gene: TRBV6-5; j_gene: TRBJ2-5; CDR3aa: CASSYSPGAKTQYF
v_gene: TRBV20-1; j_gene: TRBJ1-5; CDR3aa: CSARDRDRGYNQPQHF
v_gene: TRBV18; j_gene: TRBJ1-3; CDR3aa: CASSPPVPGYSGNTIYF
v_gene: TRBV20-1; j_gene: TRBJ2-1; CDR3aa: CSASVLLAGRKGSYNEQFF
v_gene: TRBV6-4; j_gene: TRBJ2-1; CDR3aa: CASSGDGGDEQFF
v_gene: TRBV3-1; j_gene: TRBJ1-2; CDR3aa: CASSQGYGIEGYTF
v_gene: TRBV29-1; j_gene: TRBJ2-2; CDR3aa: CSGRGAGGSTGELFF
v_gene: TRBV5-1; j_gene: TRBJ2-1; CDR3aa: CASSSGIMLEQFF
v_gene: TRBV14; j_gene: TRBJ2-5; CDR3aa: CASSLLAGQGETQYF
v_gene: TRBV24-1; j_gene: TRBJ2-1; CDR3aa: CATSAPPTPEQFF
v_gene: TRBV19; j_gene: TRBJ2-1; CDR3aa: CASRGRLAGGGGYNEQFF
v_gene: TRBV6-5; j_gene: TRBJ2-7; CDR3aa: CASKRGTGTYEQYF